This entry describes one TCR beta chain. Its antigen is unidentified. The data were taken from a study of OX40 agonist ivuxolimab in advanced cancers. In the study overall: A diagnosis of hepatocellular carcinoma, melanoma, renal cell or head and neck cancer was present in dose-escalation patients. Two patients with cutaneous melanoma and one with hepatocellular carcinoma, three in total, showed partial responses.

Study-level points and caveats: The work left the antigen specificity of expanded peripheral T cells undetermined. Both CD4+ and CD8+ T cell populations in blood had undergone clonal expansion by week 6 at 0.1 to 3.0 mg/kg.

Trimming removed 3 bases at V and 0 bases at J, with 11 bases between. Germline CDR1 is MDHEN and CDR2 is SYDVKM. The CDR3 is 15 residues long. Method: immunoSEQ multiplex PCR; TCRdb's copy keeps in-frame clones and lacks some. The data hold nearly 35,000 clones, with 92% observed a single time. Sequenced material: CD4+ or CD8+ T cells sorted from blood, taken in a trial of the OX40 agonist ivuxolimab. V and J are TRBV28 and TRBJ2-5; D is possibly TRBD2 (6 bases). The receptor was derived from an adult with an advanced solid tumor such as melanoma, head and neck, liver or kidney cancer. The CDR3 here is CASSFSRDYQETQYF. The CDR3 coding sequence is TGTGCCAGCAGTTTCTCCAGGGACTACCAAGAGACCCAGTACTTC.